Below are 27 T cell receptor beta chains sequenced from a single sample in a study of identical twins. TCRdb used MiXCR to reprocess the 5' RACE reads, holding one entry per CDR3 protein. This sample carries a few hundred thousand distinct CDR3 sequences, approximately 8.6% of them seen once, and the ten largest clones take roughly 3.1%. This sample was shared with a second study, whose subject was yellow fever vaccine responses in identical twins.

Material for sequencing was CD8+ T cells sorted from blood. Receptors were obtained from a young woman in good health.

The chain carries TRBV6-1 and TRBJ1-5; TRBD1 matches 7 bases. CDR3 length: 15 amino acids. CDR1 and CDR2 (germline): MNHNS, SASEGT. The V segment lost 5 bases and the J segment 5 bases; nucleotides outside the gene matches: 9. This CDR3 is CASSPGTVGDQPQHF. The CDR3 DNA reads as TGTGCCAGCAGTCCCGGGACAGTGGGGGATCAGCCCCAGCATTTT.

This clonotype was detected only a few times. J is TRBJ2-7 and V is TRBV7-9; 8 bases map to TRBD2. The CDR3 extends over 14 amino acids. The ends lost 5 bases at V and 0 bases at J; junction bases unmatched: 3. Germline V gives CDR1 SEHNR, CDR2 FQNEAQ (reference sequence). CDR3 sequence (DNA): TGTGCCAGCAGCCGTAGCGGGACCTCCTACGAGCAGTACTTC. It codes for CASSRSGTSYEQYF.

CDR3 loop: CASKNQGHNEQFF. For the CDR3, the DNA is TGTGCCAGCAAAAATCAGGGGCACAATGAGCAGTTCTTC. The gene calls are TRBV12-3 or TRBV12-4 and TRBJ2-1; perhaps TRBD1 as D (6 bases). V was cut by 7 bases and J by 5 bases, with 12 bases left in between. This CDR3 spans 13 amino acids.

This clonotype has at least ten counts. The gene calls are TRBV3-1 and TRBJ2-1; D gene unclear. In germline, CDR1 is LGHDT, CDR2 YNNKEL (reference sequence). Trimming took off 0 bases at V and 10 bases at J, with 28 bases between the two ends. There are 19 residues in the CDR3. DNA of the CDR3: TGTGCCAGCAGCCAAGAATCGCTTTTGGTGGCTCGAGGTAACGGGGAGCAGTTCTTC. Translating gives CASSQESLLVARGNGEQFF.

This clonotype showed up just a few times. V and J are TRBV5-6 and TRBJ2-3; 12 nucleotides line up with TRBD2. Germline V gives CDR1 SGHDT, CDR2 YYEEEE. V dropped 0 bases and J dropped 5; count of bases not matched to a gene: 7. CDR3 size: 17 residues. CDR3: CASSLGSSGGAVDTQYF. The CDR3 coding sequence is TGTGCCAGCAGCTTGGGTTCTAGCGGGGGGGCCGTAGATACGCAGTATTTT.

Worth noting for this clonotype: A junction boundary mismatches the germline segment, possibly from a read error. The V gene is TRBV15, the J gene TRBJ2-1, with D tentatively TRBD2 (7 bases). Germline V CDR1 and CDR2: LNHNV, YYDKDF (reference sequence). The CDR3 is 16 amino acids. In nucleotides, the CDR3 is TGTGCCACCAGCAGAGACTCGGGGGGCCCATACAATGAGCAGCTCTTC. It yields the protein CATSRDSGGPYNEQLF. The whole variable domain, remainder taken from reference TRBV15 and TRBJ2-1, is DAMVIQNPRYQVTQFGKPVTLSCSQTLNHNVMYWYQQKSSQAPKLLFHYYDKDFNNEADTPDNFQSRRPNTSFCFLDIRSPGLGDTAMYLCATSRDSGGPYNEQLFGPGTRLTVL.

The rearrangement uses TRBV7-2 and TRBJ2-3; TRBD2 matches at 9 bases. CDR1 is SGHTA, CDR2 FQGNSA, per germline. The V gene end was trimmed by 0 bases and the J gene end by 0 bases; junction bases not matched to a gene: 10. The CDR3 runs to 19 residues. CDR3 in amino acids: CASSLAGRLTSGSTDTQYF. The DNA of the CDR3 is TGTGCCAGCAGCTTAGCAGGCAGACTCACTAGCGGGAGCACAGATACGCAGTATTTT.

The sample holds many counts of this clonotype. This sequence joins TRBV5-1 and TRBJ2-1; 11 bases agree with TRBD2. CDR3 size: 16 residues. Trimming took 2 bases from V and 3 from J; bases not matched to a gene: 4. Germline V gives CDR1 SGHRS, CDR2 YFSETQ. The CDR3 DNA follows: TGCGCCAGCAGCTTCGGACTAGCGGGTCTCTACAATGAGCAGTTCTTC. This translates into CASSFGLAGLYNEQFF.

This clonotype was counted at least ten times. This chain connects TRBV6-2 or TRBV6-3 to TRBJ1-5, with 10 nucleotides matching TRBD1. CDR3 length: 17 residues. Germline V gene data show CDR1 as MNHEY and CDR2 as SVGEGT. V gave up 4 bases and J gave up 5 bases; unmatched junction bases: 11. The DNA for the CDR3 is TGTGCCAGCAGTTTCCTCGCGACGGGACAGGGGTATCAGCCCCAGCATTTT. Residues: CASSFLATGQGYQPQHF.

This chain links TRBV27 with TRBJ2-2; D remains ambiguous. In germline, CDR1 is MNHEY, CDR2 SMNVEV (reference sequence). This CDR3 is 13 amino acids long. Between the trimmed V and J ends, which lost 2 bases and 7 bases, there was a span of 8 bases. For the CDR3, the DNA is TGTGCCAGCAGTTTAGAGTATAACGGGGAGCTGTTTTTT. It encodes CASSLEYNGELFF.

This clonotype was detected ten times or more. The chain is built from TRBV7-9 and TRBJ2-7; TRBD1 matches at 8 bases. Germline-derived CDR1 and CDR2 are SEHNR and FQNEAQ (reference sequence). This CDR3 has 13 residues. V shed 5 bases, J shed 4 bases, and the junction held 4 bases outside the gene matches. Here the CDR3 DNA reads TGTGCCAGCAGCGGACAGGGAAAATACGAGCAGTACTTC. As protein: CASSGQGKYEQYF.

There are a few counts of this clonotype. This chain uses TRBV12-3 or TRBV12-4 with TRBJ2-6; no clear D. V dropped 7 bases and J dropped 9 bases, with 10 bases sitting between them. The CDR3 runs 12 residues. In nucleotides, the CDR3 is TGTGCCAGCATCTCCTGGGGCAACGTCCTGACTTTC. It yields the protein CASISWGNVLTF.

This clonotype has ten or more counts. This sequence joins TRBV11-2 and TRBJ2-4; 7 positions match TRBD2. This CDR3 contains 19 residues. The trim removed 3 bases at V and 6 bases at J, leaving 20 bases unmatched. Germline V gene sequence: CDR1 SGHAT, CDR2 FQNNGV. CDR3 in amino acids: CASSFWLGAGAGVGNIQYF. CDR3 sequence (DNA): TGTGCCAGCAGCTTCTGGCTTGGGGCGGGAGCCGGAGTGGGAAACATTCAGTACTTC. Filled out from reference TRBV11-2 and TRBJ2-4, the complete variable domain reads EAGVAQSPRYKIIEKRQSVAFWCNPISGHATLYWYQQILGQGPKLLIQFQNNGVVDDSQLPKDRFSAERLKGVDSTLKIQPAKLEDSAVYLCASSFWLGAGAGVGNIQYFGAGTRLSVL.

This clonotype has more than one count but fewer than ten. The V and J genes are TRBV4-1 and TRBJ1-3; no clear D gene. Trimming pared 0 bases from V and 3 bases from J, leaving 15 bases between. There are 17 residues in the CDR3. The germline CDR1 and CDR2 sequences are MGHRA and YSYEKL. This chain's CDR3 is CASSQDLRLNFGNTIYF. Here the CDR3 DNA reads TGCGCCAGCAGCCAAGATCTAAGACTTAACTTTGGAAACACCATATATTTT.

V and J are TRBV7-2 and TRBJ1-1; maybe TRBD1 (5 bases). This CDR3 is 15 amino acids long. CDR1 SGHTA and CDR2 FQGNSA come from the germline V gene. Trimming left V 1 base short and J 1 base short, with 10 bases between. The CDR3 spells CASSLGWGKNTEAFF. Here the CDR3 DNA reads TGTGCCAGCAGCTTAGGGTGGGGGAAGAACACTGAAGCTTTCTTT.

This clonotype was counted ten times or more. The chain has TRBV12-3 or TRBV12-4 and TRBJ2-7; a weak D match, TRBD2 (6 bases). The CDR3 has 13 amino acids. V lost 5 bases and J lost 4, with 12 bases in between. CDR3 residues: CASSKTSWYEQYF. The CDR3 region has the DNA TGTGCCAGCAGTAAGACTAGTTGGTACGAGCAGTACTTC.

This clonotype occurred a few times. The chain carries TRBV27 and TRBJ2-3, with 7 bases that match TRBD1. Germline CDR1 is MNHEY and CDR2 is SMNVEV (reference sequence). J gave up 2 bases and V 11 bases, and 7 bases lay outside the gene matches. The CDR3 is made up of 13 amino acids. CDR3 region: CAVRDRITDTQYF. CDR3 nucleotides: TGTGCCGTCCGGGACAGAATCACAGATACGCAGTATTTT.

This clonotype came up a few times. The chain uses TRBV20-1 and TRBJ2-7, with D hard to call. V was pared by 6 bases and J by 0 bases, with 12 bases between. The CDR3 length is 13 residues. CDR1 DFQATT and CDR2 SNEGSKA come from the germline V gene (reference sequence). The CDR3 region is CSAPTHDSYEQYF. CDR3 bases: TGCAGTGCCCCTACCCACGACTCCTACGAGCAGTACTTC.

The chain carries TRBV20-1 and TRBJ2-2; 9 bases align to TRBD1. J lost 1 base, V lost 3 bases, and 9 bases had no gene match. Germline CDR1 DFQATT, CDR2 SNEGSKA (reference sequence). The CDR3 sequence is 17 residues long. The CDR3 DNA reads TGCAGTGCTAGGGCCTGGGACAGGGAGGAGAACACCGGGGAGCTGTTTTTT. It translates to CSARAWDREENTGELFF.

This clonotype appeared a few times. The chain recombines TRBV15 with TRBJ2-7; D is undetermined. The V gene lost 0 bases and the J gene lost 5 bases, with 14 bases spanning the gap. This CDR3 contains 15 residues. CDR1 and CDR2 from the germline V gene are LNHNV and YYDKDF (reference sequence). CDR3 residues: CATSREPARPDEQYF. CDR3 in DNA: TGTGCCACCAGCAGAGAACCAGCCCGTCCCGACGAGCAGTACTTC.

This clonotype was counted only a few times. The chain employs TRBV3-1 and TRBJ1-2, with D unclear. This CDR3 region has 12 residues. V lost 0 bases to trimming and J lost 8 bases, with 7 bases between them. Germline values: CDR1 LGHDT, CDR2 YNNKEL (reference sequence). The CDR3 is CASSQESEGYTF. CDR3 sequence (DNA): TGTGCCAGCAGCCAAGAGTCCGAGGGCTACACCTTC.

This clonotype was seen repeatedly, ten times or more. The rearrangement uses TRBV7-6 and TRBJ2-5; D call uncertain. V gave up 5 bases and J gave up 5 bases, with 21 bases separating them. The CDR3 extends over 16 amino acids. Looked up from germline, CDR1 is SGHVS and CDR2 is FNYEAQ. CDR3 DNA sequence: TGTGCCAGCAGCCGACGGTCAGACCGTATGGTTGAGACCCAGTACTTC. This sequence encodes CASSRRSDRMVETQYF.

This clonotype was counted a few times. The J gene is TRBJ1-4, the V gene TRBV14; D remains ambiguous. This CDR3 region has 15 residues. From germline, CDR1 is SGHDN and CDR2 FVKESK. V lost 3 bases and J lost 8, with 16 bases in between. The CDR3 here is CASSHLAEGGEKLFF. The CDR3 region has the DNA TGTGCCAGCAGCCACCTCGCCGAAGGTGGGGAAAAACTGTTTTTT.

This clonotype was detected only a few times. V gene TRBV27 combines with J gene TRBJ1-1; the D gene is possibly TRBD1 (5 bases). Trimming removed 3 bases at V and 3 bases at J, with 11 bases between. Germline CDR1 MNHEY, CDR2 SMNVEV (reference sequence). The CDR3 contains 14 residues. This chain's CDR3 is CASSFSGWDTEAFF. For the CDR3, the DNA is TGTGCCAGCAGTTTCTCAGGGTGGGACACTGAAGCTTTCTTT.

This clonotype was seen a few times. V usage is TRBV20-1 and J usage is TRBJ2-7; 13 positions match TRBD2. The CDR3 loop spans 14 amino acids. Germline loops: CDR1 DFQATT, CDR2 SNEGSKA (reference sequence). Trimming removed 4 bases from V and 7 bases from J; junction bases left unmatched: 7. DNA for the CDR3: TGCAGTGCTATATCGGGACTAGCGGGACGGGAGCAGTACTTC. It specifies CSAISGLAGREQYF.

This clonotype was found many times. The chain recombines TRBV20-1 with TRBJ2-5; no clear D gene. V gave up 1 base and J gave up 3 bases, with 6 bases separating them. Germline V gene lookup returns CDR1 DFQATT and CDR2 SNEGSKA (reference sequence). The CDR3 is 12 residues long. The CDR3 loop reads CSARAGEETQYF. CDR3 coding DNA: TGCAGTGCTAGAGCTGGGGAAGAGACCCAGTACTTC.

The chain has TRBV7-6 and TRBJ2-5; the D gene is possibly TRBD1 (6 bases). CDR1 SGHVS and CDR2 FNYEAQ come from the germline V gene. The CDR3 extends over 15 amino acids. Trimming left V 3 bases short and J 2 bases short, with 13 bases between. As DNA, the CDR3 is TGTGCCAGCAGCTTGGGGACAAAATATCAAGAGACCCAGTACTTC. Amino acid sequence: CASSLGTKYQETQYF.